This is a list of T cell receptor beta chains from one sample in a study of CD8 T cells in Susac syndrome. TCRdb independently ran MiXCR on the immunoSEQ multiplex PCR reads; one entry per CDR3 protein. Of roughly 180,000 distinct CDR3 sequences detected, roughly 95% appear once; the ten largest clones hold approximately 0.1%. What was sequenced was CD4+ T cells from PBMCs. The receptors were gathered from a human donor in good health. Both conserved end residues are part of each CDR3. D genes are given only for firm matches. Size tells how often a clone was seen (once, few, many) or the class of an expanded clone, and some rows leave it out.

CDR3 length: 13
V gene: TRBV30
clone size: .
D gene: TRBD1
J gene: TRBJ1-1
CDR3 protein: CAWTRDRSTEAFF
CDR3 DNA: TGTGCCTGGACCAGGGACAGGAGCACTGAAGCTTTCTTT

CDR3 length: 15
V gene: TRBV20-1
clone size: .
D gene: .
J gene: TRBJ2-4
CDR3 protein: CSAIKSDTAKNIQYF
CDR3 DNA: TGCAGTGCCATTAAGTCTGATACAGCCAAAAACATTCAGTACTTC

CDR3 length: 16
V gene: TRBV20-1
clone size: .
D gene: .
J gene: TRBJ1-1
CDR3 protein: CSASGGGTGEGTEAFF
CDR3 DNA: TGCAGTGCTAGTGGGGGTGGCACCGGGGAGGGGACTGAAGCTTTCTTT

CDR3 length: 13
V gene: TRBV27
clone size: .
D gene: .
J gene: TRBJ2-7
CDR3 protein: CASSFAGKYEQYF
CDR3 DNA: TGTGCCAGCAGTTTTGCGGGGAAATACGAGCAGTACTTC

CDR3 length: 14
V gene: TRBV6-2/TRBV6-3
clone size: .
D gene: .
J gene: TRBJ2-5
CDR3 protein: CASSYFRGQETQYF
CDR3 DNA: TGTGCCAGCAGTTACTTCAGGGGCCAAGAGACCCAGTACTTC

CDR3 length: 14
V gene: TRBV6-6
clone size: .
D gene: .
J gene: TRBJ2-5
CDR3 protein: CASSYSIEQETQYF
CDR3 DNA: TGTGCCAGCAGTTACTCGATTGAACAAGAGACCCAGTACTTC

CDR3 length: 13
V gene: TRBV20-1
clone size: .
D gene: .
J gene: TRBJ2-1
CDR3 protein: CSAVGEFPAEQFF
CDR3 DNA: TGCAGTGCTGTAGGGGAATTCCCAGCGGAGCAGTTCTTC

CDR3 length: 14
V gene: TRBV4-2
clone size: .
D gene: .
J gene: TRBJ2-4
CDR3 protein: CASSQDRERNIQYF
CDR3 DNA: TGTGCCAGCAGCCAAGATAGGGAGCGGAACATTCAGTACTTC

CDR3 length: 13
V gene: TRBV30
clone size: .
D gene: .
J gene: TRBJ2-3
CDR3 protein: CASKGIGTDTQYF
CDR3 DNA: TGTGCCTCAAAGGGGATTGGCACAGATACGCAGTATTTT

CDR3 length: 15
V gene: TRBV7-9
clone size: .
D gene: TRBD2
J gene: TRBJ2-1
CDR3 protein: CASSRTSGTIHEQFF
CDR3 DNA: TGTGCCAGCAGCAGGACTAGCGGGACGATCCATGAGCAGTTCTTC

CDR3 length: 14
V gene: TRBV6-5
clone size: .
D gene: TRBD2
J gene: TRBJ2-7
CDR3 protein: CASTGVAGNYEQYF
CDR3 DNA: TGTGCCAGCACCGGAGTAGCGGGAAACTACGAGCAGTACTTC

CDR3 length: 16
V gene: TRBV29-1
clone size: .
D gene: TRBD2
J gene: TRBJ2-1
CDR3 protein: CSVDRPLAGLYNEQFF
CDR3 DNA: TGCAGCGTTGACCGCCCGCTAGCGGGACTCTACAATGAGCAGTTCTTC

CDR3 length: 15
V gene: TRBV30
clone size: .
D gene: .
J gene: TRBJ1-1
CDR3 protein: CAWSHYLEAATEAFF
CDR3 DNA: TGTGCCTGGAGTCACTATTTAGAGGCGGCGACTGAAGCTTTCTTT

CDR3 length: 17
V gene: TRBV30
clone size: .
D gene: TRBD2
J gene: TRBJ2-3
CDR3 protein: CAWSAPGLARSTDTQYF
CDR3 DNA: TGTGCCTGGAGTGCGCCTGGACTAGCGCGTAGCACAGATACGCAGTATTTT

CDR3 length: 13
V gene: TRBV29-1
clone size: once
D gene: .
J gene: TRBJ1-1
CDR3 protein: CSIQASLNTEAFF
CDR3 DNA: TGCAGCATCCAAGCGTCTTTGAACACTGAAGCTTTCTTT

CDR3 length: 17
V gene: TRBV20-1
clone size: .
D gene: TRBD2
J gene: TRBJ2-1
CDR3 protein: CSVFLAGGSYSYNEQFF
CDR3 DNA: TGCAGTGTCTTTCTAGCGGGAGGGTCCTACTCCTACAATGAGCAGTTCTTC

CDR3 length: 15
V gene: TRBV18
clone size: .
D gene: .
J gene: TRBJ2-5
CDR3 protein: CASSPRETRGETQYF
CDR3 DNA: TGTGCCAGCTCACCAAGGGAAACCAGGGGAGAGACCCAGTACTTC

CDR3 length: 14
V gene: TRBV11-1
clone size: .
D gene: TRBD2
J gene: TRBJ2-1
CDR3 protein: CASSLAGGPDEQFF
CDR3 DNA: TGTGCCAGCAGCTTAGCGGGAGGGCCAGATGAGCAGTTCTTC

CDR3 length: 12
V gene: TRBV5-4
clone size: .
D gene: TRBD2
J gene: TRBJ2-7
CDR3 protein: CASSVPGGEQYF
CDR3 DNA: TGTGCCAGCAGCGTCCCGGGGGGCGAGCAGTACTTC

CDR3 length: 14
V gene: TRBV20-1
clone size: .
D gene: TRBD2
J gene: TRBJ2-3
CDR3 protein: CSARLAGNTDTQYF
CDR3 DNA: TGCAGTGCTAGACTAGCGGGGAACACAGATACGCAGTATTTT

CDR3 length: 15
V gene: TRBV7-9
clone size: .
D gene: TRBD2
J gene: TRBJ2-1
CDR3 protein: CASSLARLAHNEQFF
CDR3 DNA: TGTGCCAGCAGCTTAGCCAGACTAGCGCACAATGAGCAGTTCTTC

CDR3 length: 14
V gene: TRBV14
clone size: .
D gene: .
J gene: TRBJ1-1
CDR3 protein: CASSQDLENTEAFF
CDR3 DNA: TGTGCCAGCAGCCAAGATCTGGAGAACACTGAAGCTTTCTTT

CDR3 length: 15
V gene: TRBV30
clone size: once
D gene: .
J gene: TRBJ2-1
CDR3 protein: CAWNPITALYNEQFF
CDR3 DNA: TGTGCCTGGAACCCGATCACCGCCCTCTACAATGAGCAGTTCTTC

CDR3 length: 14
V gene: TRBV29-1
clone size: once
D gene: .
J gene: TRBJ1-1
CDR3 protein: CSVRPGPVNTEAFF
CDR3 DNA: TGCAGCGTCCGGCCGGGACCGGTGAACACTGAAGCTTTCTTT

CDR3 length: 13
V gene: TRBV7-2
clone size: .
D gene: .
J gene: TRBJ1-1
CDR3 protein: CASSLDAGTEAFF
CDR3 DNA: TGTGCCAGCAGCTTAGATGCGGGAACTGAAGCTTTCTTT

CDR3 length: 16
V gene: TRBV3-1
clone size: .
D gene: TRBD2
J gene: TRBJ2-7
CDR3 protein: CASSQDSSGTSYEQYF
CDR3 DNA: TGTGCCAGCAGCCAAGATTCTAGCGGGACCTCCTACGAGCAGTACTTC

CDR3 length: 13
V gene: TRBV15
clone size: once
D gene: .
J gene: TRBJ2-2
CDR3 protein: CATSRGYTGELFF
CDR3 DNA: TGTGCCACCAGCCGTGGGTACACCGGGGAGCTGTTTTTT

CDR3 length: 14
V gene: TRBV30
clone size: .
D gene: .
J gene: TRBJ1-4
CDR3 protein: CAWMVGGGNEKLFF
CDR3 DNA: TGTGCCTGGATGGTAGGCGGAGGGAATGAAAAACTGTTTTTT

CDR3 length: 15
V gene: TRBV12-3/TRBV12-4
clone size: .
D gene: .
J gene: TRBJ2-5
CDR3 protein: CASSFYLAQQETQYF
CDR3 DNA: TGTGCCAGCAGTTTTTACCTAGCACAGCAAGAGACCCAGTACTTC

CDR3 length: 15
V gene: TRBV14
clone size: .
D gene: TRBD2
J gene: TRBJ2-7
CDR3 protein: CASSLGLAGYGRQYF
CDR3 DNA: TGTGCCAGCAGCCTCGGACTAGCGGGATACGGGCGGCAGTACTTC

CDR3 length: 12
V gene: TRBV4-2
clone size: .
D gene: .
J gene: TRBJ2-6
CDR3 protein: CASSEVEAVLTF
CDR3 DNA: TGTGCCAGCAGCGAGGTGGAAGCCGTCCTGACTTTC